The 7 T cell receptor beta chains below come from one sample, sequenced in a study of T cell responses to AZD1222 COVID-19 vaccine. Sequenced by immunoSEQ multiplex PCR; TCRdb stores in-frame clones only, minus some. The table records fewer than 150,000 clones, 88% of them present only once. Sequences were derived from peripheral blood, sampled 28 days after the second AZD1222 dose. Receptor source: an adult who received the AZD1222 COVID-19 vaccine.

The chain uses TRBV7-9 and TRBJ2-2, with a weak D call TRBD1 (6 bases). Trimming left V 3 bases short and J 7 bases short, with 24 bases between. This CDR3 is 18 amino acids long. Per germline, CDR1 SEHNR and CDR2 FQNEAQ (reference sequence). The CDR3 DNA is TGTGCCAGCAGCTTGGGAATTAATGCAGGGGTTATGGACGGGGAGCTGTTTTTT. This translates into CASSLGINAGVMDGELFF. Variable domain in full (rest from reference TRBV7-9 and TRBJ2-2): DTGVSQNPRHKITKRGQNVTFRCDPISEHNRLYWYRQTLGQGPEFLTYFQNEAQLEKSRLLSDRFSAERPKGSFSTLEIQRTEQGDSAMYLCASSLGINAGVMDGELFFGEGSRLTVL.

J is TRBJ1-2 and V is TRBV19; 9 bases align to TRBD1. After removal of 5 bases from V and 4 bases from J, the junction contained 8 bases not matched to a gene. Germline-derived CDR1 and CDR2 are LNHDA and SQIVND (reference sequence). There are 15 residues in the CDR3. The CDR3 DNA follows: TGTGCCAGTAGTCGAACAACAGGGGGCGGCTATGGCTACACCTTC. Its protein product is CASSRTTGGGYGYTF.

The chain employs TRBV18 and TRBJ2-7; D is undetermined. Trimming took off 2 bases at V and 6 bases at J, with 14 bases between the two ends. The CDR3 extends over 14 amino acids. CDR1 is KGHSH, CDR2 LQKENI, per germline. In DNA form, the CDR3 reads TGTGCCAGCTCACCAGAGGTTTCGATCGGCGAGCAGTACTTC. Translating gives CASSPEVSIGEQYF. The full variable domain, rest sourced from reference TRBV18 and TRBJ2-7, is NAGVMQNPRHLVRRRGQEARLRCSPMKGHSHVYWYRQLPEEGLKFMVYLQKENIIDESGMPKERFSAEFPKEGPSILRIQQVVRGDSAAYFCASSPEVSIGEQYFGPGTRLTVT.

The J gene is TRBJ1-5, the V gene TRBV6-2 or TRBV6-3; the match to TRBD1 covers 7 bases. CDR1 is MNHEY, CDR2 SVGEGT, per germline. The length of the CDR3 is 16 residues. After removal of 2 bases from V and 0 bases from J, the junction contained 4 bases not matched to a gene. The CDR3, as DNA: TGTGCCAGCAGTTACGTAGGACAGGATAGCAATCAGCCCCAGCATTTT. Protein: CASSYVGQDSNQPQHF.

The chain recombines TRBV5-1 with TRBJ2-2; unclear D gene. The germline CDR1 and CDR2 sequences are SGHRS and YFSETQ. CDR3 length: 15 residues. The V and J ends lost 4 bases and 0 bases respectively, with 10 bases between them. The CDR3 DNA reads as TGCGCCAGCAGCCTGAGGACGGCGAACACCGGGGAGCTGTTTTTT. Translating gives CASSLRTANTGELFF.

This chain uses TRBV4-1 with TRBJ1-3; D is unresolved. CDR1 and CDR2 (germline): MGHRA, YSYEKL. V dropped 5 bases and J dropped 3 bases, with 11 bases sitting between them. The CDR3 is 14 residues long. The CDR3 loop is CASSEAGFGNTIYF. DNA of the CDR3: TGCGCCAGCAGCGAAGCCGGGTTTGGAAACACCATATATTTT.

The chain couples TRBV6-4 to TRBJ2-3, with no clear D. In germline, CDR1 is MRHNA, CDR2 SNTAGT. The CDR3 loop spans 13 amino acids. Deletions cut 0 bases from V and 4 bases from J, with 5 bases between. This CDR3 is CASSDSMSDTQYF. The CDR3, as DNA: TGTGCCAGCAGTGACTCTATGTCAGATACGCAGTATTTT.